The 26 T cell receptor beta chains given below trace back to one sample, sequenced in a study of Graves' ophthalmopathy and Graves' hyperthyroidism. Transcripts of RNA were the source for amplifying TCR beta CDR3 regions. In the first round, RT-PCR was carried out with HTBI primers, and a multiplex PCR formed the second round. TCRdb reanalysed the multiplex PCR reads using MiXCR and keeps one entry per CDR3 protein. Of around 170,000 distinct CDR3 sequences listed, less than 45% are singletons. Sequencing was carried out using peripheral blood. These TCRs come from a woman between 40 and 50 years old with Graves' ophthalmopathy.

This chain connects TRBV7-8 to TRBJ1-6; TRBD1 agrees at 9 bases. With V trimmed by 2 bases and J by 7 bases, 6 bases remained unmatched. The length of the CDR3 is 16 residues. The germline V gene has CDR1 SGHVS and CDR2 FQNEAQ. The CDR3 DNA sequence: TGTGCCAGCAGCTTATCTTACAGGGGGCGGAATTCACCCCTCCACTTT. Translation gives CASSLSYRGRNSPLHF.

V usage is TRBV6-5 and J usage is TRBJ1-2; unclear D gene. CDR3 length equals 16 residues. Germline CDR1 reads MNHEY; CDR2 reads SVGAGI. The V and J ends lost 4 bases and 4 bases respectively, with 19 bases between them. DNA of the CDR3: TGTGCCAGCAGTTCACACAGAAATAACCTTCTCTATGGCTACACCTTC. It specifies CASSSHRNNLLYGYTF.

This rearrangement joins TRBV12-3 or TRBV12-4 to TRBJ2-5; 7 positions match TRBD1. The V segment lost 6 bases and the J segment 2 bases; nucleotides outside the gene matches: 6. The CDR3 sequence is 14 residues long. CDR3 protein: CASSRQGSQETQYF. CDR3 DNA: TGTGCCAGCAGCCGACAGGGTTCACAAGAGACCCAGTACTTC.

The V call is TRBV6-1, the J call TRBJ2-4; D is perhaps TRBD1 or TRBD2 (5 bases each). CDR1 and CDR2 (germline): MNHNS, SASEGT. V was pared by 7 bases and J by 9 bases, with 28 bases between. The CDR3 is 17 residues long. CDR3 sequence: CASTPVSGPIKTGIQYF. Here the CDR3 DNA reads TGTGCCAGCACCCCCGTCTCGGGACCGATAAAAACTGGCATTCAGTACTTC.

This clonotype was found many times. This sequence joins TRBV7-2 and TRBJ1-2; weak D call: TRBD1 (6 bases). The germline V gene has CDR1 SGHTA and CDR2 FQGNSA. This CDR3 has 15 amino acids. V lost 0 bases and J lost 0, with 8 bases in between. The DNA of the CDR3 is TGTGCCAGCAGCTTAGCTGCAGGGGCTAACTATGGCTACACCTTC. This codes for CASSLAAGANYGYTF.

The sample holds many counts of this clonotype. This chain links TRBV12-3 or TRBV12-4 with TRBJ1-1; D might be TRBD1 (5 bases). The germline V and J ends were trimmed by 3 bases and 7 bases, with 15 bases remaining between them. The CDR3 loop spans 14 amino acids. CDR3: CASSLRDQVSEAFF. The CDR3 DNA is TGTGCCAGCAGTTTGCGGGACCAAGTAAGTGAAGCTTTCTTT.

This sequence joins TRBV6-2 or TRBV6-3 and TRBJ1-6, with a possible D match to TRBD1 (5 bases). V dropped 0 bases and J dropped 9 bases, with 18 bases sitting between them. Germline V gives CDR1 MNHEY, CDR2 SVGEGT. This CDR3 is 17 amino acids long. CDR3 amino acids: CASSYSGPRENGSPLHF. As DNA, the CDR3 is TGTGCCAGCAGTTACTCAGGGCCCAGGGAGAACGGTTCACCCCTCCACTTT.

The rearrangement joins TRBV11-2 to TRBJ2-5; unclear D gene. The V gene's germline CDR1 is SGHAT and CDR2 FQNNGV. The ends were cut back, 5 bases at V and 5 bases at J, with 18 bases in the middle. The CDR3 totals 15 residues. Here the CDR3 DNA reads TGTGCCAGCAGCCCCCGTTCCCGCATATCGGAGACCCAGTACTTC. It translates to CASSPRSRISETQYF.

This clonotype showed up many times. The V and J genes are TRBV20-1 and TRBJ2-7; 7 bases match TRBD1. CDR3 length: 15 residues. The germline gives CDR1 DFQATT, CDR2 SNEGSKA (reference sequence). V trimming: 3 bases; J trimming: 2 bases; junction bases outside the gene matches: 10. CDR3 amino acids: CSASTPSQGAYEQYF. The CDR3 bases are TGCAGTGCTAGTACGCCGTCTCAGGGGGCCTACGAGCAGTACTTC.

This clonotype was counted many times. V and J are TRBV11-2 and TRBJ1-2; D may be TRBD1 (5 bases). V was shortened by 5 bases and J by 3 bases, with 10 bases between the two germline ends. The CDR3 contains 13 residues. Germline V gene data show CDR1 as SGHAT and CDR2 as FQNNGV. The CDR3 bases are TGTGCCAGCAGCGAAGACAGCTACTATGGCTACACCTTC. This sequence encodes CASSEDSYYGYTF.

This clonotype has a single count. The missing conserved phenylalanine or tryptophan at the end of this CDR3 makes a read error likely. Here the CDR3 DNA reads TGTGCCAGCAGTGGCCTACTAGCGGGCCACTACGAGCAGTACCTC. Protein sequence: CASSGLLAGHYEQYL. This chain links TRBV28 with TRBJ2-7; 9 bases fit TRBD2. In germline, CDR1 is MDHEN, CDR2 SYDVKM. This CDR3 is built from 15 residues. V dropped 5 bases and J dropped 3; count of bases not matched to a gene: 8.

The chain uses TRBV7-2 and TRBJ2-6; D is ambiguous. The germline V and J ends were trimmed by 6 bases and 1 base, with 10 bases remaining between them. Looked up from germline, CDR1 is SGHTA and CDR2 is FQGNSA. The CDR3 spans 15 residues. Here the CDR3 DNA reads TGTGCCAGCAGACCCAGACCTTCTGGGGCCAACGTCCTGACTTTC. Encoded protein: CASRPRPSGANVLTF. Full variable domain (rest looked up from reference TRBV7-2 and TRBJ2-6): GAGVSQSPSNKVTEKGKDVELRCDPISGHTALYWYRQSLGQGLEFLIYFQGNSAPDKSGLPSDRFSAERTGGSVSTLTIQRTQQEDSAVYLCASRPRPSGANVLTFGAGSRLTVL.

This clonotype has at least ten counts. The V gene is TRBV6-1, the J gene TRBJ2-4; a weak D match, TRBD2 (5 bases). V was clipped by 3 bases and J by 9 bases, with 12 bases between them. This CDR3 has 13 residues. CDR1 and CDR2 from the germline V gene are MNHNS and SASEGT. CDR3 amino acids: CASSEREESIQYF. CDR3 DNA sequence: TGTGCCAGCAGTGAGAGGGAAGAAAGCATTCAGTACTTC.

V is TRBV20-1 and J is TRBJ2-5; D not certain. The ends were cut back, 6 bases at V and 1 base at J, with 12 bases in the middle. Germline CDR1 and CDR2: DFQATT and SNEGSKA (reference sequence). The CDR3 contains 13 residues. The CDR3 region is CSASGQAQETQYF. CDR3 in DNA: TGCAGTGCCTCTGGCCAGGCCCAAGAGACCCAGTACTTC.

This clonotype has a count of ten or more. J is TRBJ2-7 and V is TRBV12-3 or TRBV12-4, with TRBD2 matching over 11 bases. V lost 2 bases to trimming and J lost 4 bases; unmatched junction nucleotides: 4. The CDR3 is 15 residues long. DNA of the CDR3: TGTGCCAGCAGTTTAACTAGCGGGGGACCATACGAGCAGTACTTC. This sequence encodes CASSLTSGGPYEQYF.

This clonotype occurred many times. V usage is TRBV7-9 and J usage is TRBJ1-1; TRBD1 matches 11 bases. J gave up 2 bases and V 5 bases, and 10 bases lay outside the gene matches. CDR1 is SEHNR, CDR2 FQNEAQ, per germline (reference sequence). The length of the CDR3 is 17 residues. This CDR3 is CASSAGTGGISNTEAFF. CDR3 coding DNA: TGTGCCAGCAGCGCTGGGACAGGGGGGATCTCTAACACTGAAGCTTTCTTT.

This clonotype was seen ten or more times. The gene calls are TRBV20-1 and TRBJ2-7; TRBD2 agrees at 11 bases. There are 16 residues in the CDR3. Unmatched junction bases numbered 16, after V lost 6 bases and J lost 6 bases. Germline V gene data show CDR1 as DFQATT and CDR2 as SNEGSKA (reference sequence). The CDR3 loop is CSAQRVGGLAGGEQYF. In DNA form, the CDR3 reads TGCAGTGCCCAAAGAGTTGGCGGACTAGCGGGTGGCGAGCAGTACTTC.

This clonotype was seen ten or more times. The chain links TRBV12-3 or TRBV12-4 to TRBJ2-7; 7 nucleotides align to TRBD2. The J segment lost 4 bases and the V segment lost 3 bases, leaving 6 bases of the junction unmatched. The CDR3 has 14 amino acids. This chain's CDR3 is CASSFAGAGYEQYF. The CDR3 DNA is TGTGCCAGCAGTTTTGCGGGAGCGGGTTACGAGCAGTACTTC.

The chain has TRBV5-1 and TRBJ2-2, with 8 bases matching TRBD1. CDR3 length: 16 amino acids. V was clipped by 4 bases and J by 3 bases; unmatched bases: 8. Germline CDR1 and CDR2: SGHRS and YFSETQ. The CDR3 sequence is CASSTQGARDTGELFF. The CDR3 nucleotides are TGCGCCAGCAGCACCCAGGGGGCGCGGGACACCGGGGAGCTGTTTTTT. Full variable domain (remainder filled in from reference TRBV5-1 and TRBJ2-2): KAGVTQTPRYLIKTRGQQVTLSCSPISGHRSVSWYQQTPGQGLQFLFEYFSETQRNKGNFPGRFSGRQFSNSRSEMNVSTLELGDSALYLCASSTQGARDTGELFFGEGSRLTVL.

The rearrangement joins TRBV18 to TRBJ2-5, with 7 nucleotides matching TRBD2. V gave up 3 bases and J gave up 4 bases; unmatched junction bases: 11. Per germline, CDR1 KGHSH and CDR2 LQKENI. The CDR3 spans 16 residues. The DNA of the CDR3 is TGTGCCAGCTCACCGGAGGGGCTAGCGGTTACAGAGACCCAGTACTTC. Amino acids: CASSPEGLAVTETQYF.

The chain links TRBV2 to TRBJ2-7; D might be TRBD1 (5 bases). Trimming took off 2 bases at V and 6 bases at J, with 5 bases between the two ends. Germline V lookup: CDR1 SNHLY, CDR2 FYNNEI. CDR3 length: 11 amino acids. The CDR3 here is CASSETGEQYF. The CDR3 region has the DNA TGTGCCAGCAGTGAAACAGGCGAGCAGTACTTC.

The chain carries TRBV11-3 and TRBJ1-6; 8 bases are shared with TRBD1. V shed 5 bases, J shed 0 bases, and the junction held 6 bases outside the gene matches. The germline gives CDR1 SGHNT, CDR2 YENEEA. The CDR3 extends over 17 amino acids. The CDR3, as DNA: TGTGCCAGCAGCGCGTGGACAGGGAGCTCCTATAATTCACCCCTCCACTTT. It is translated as CASSAWTGSSYNSPLHF. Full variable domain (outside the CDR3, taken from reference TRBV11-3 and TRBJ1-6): EAGVVQSPRYKIIEKKQPVAFWCNPISGHNTLYWYLQNLGQGPELLIRYENEEAVDDSQLPKDRFSAERLKGVDSTLKIQPAELGDSAVYLCASSAWTGSSYNSPLHFGNGTRLTVT.

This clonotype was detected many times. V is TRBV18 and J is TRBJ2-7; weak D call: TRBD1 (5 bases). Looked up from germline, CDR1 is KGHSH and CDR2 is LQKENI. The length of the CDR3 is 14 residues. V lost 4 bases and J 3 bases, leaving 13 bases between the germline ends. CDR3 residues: CASSRDSQSYEQYF. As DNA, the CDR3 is TGTGCCAGCTCACGTGACAGCCAGAGCTACGAGCAGTACTTC.

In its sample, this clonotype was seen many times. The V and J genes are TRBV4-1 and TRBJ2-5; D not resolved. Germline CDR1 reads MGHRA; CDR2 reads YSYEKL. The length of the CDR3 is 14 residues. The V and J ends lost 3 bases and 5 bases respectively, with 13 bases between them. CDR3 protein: CASSHRVGLETQYF. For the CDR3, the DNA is TGCGCCAGCAGCCATCGCGTGGGCTTGGAGACCCAGTACTTC.

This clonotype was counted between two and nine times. For the CDR3, the DNA is TGTGCCAGCAGTGACCTTGAGGGAACCCGAGAGACCCAGTACTTC. Translation gives CASSDLEGTRETQYF. The rearrangement joins TRBV28 to TRBJ2-5; TRBD2 might be the D (5 bases). This CDR3 is built from 15 residues. V was shortened by 5 bases and J by 4 bases, with 17 bases between the two germline ends. Per germline, CDR1 MDHEN and CDR2 SYDVKM.

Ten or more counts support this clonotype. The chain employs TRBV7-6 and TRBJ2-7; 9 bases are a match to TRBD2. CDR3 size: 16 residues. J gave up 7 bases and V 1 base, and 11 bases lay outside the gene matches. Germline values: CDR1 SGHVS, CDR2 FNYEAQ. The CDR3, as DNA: TGTGCCAGCAGCTTAGTGGCGGGAGGGCCCACAGGAGAGCAGTACTTC. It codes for CASSLVAGGPTGEQYF.